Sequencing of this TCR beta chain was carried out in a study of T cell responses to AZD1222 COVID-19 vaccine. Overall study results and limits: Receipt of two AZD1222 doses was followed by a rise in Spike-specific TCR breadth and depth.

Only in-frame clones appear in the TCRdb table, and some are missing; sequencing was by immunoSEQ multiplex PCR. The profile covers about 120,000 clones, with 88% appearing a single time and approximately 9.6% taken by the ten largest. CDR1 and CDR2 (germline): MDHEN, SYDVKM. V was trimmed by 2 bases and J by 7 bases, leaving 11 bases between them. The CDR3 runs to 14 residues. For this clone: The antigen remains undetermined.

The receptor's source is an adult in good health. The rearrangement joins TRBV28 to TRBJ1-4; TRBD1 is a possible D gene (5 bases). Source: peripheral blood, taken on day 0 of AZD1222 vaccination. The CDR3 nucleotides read TGTGCCAGCAGTTTAGGGGGGTGGGGTGAAAAACTGTTTTTT. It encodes CASSLGGWGEKLFF.